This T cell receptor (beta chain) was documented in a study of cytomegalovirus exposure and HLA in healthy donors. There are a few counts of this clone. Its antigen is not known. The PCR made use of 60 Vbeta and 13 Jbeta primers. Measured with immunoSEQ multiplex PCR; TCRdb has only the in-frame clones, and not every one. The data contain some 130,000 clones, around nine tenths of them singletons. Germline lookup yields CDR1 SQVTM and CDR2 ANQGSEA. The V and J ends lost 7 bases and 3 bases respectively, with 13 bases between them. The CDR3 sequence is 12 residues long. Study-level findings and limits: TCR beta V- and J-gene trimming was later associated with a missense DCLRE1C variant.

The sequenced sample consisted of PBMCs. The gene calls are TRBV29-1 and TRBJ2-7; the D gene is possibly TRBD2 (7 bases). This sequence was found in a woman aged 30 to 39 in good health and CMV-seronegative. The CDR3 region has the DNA TGCAGCGCCCTAGCGGACAGCTACGAGCAGTACTTC. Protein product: CSALADSYEQYF.